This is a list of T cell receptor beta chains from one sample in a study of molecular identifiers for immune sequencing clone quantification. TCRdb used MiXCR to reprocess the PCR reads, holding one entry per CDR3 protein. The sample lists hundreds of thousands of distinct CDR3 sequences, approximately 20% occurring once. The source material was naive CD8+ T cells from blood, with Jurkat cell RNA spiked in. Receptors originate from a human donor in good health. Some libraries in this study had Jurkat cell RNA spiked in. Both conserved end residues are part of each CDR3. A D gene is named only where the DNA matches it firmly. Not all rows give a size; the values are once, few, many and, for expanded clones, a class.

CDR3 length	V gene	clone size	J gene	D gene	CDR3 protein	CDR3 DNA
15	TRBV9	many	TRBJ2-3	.	CASSVGTSSTDTQYF	TGTGCCAGCAGCGTAGGGACTTCAAGCACAGATACGCAGTATTTT
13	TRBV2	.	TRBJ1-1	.	CASSDAGSREAFF	TGTGCCAGCAGTGATGCGGGCTCGAGAGAAGCTTTCTTT
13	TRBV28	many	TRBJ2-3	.	CASSSWGADTQYF	TGTGCCAGCAGTTCGTGGGGTGCAGATACGCAGTATTTT
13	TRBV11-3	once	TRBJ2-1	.	CASSLQGMNEQFF	TGTGCCAGCAGCTTACAGGGGATGAATGAGCAGTTCTTC
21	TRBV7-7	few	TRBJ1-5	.	CASSLARTELILGTQNQPQHF	TGTGCTAGCAGCTTAGCGAGGACAGAGCTAATACTCGGCACTCAAAATCAGCCCCAGCATTTT
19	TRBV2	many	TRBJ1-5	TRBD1	CASSRTAPGQVYSNQPQHF	TGTGCCAGCAGTCGGACTGCCCCGGGACAGGTCTATAGCAATCAGCCCCAGCATTTT
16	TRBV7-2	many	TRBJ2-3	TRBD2	CATWASGGGSTDTQYF	TGTGCCACCTGGGCTAGCGGGGGCGGTTCAACAGATACGCAGTATTTT
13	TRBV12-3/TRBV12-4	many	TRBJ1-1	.	CASSLVLQGWAFF	TGTGCCAGCAGTTTAGTTCTCCAGGGATGGGCTTTCTTT
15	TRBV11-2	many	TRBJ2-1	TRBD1	CASSQTGGFDNEQFF	TGTGCCAGCAGCCAAACAGGGGGCTTCGACAATGAGCAGTTCTTC
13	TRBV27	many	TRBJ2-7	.	CASSIGGTYEQYF	TGTGCCAGTAGTATCGGAGGGACCTACGAGCAGTACTTC
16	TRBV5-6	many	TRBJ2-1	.	CASSLLRGTSYNEQFF	TGTGCCAGCAGCTTGTTGCGGGGAACCTCCTACAATGAGCAGTTCTTC
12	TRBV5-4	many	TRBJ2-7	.	CASSLNRLEQYF	TGTGCCAGCAGCTTGAACCGCTTGGAGCAGTACTTC
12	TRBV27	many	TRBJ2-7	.	CASSLVRGEQYF	TGTGCCAGCAGTTTAGTCCGGGGCGAGCAGTACTTC
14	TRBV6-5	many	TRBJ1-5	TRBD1	CASSRQGGNQPQHF	TGTGCCAGCAGTCGACAGGGAGGTAATCAGCCCCAGCATTTT